Following are 19 T cell receptor beta chains from one sample sequenced in a study of response to subunit inactivated influenza vaccine. TCRdb called the RT-PCR reads again in MiXCR, with one record for every CDR3 protein. Of around 320,000 distinct CDR3 sequences listed, over 20% are singletons. The material was PBMCs from blood, obtained 21 months after vaccination. These receptors all come from a man between 50 and 70 years old who received an inactivated influenza vaccine.

The J gene is TRBJ2-3, the V gene TRBV25-1; D not certain. Germline loops: CDR1 MGHDK, CDR2 SYGVNS. The CDR3 loop spans 13 amino acids. V was shortened by 2 bases and J by 2 bases, with 5 bases between the two germline ends. CDR3 sequence reads: CASSERITDTQYF. CDR3 sequence (DNA): TGTGCCAGCAGTGAACGCATCACAGATACGCAGTATTTT.

This clonotype has at least ten counts. The chain is built from TRBV12-3 or TRBV12-4 and TRBJ1-2; TRBD1 agrees at 9 bases. This CDR3 contains 14 residues. V shed 5 bases, J shed 2 bases, and the junction held 3 bases outside the gene matches. The CDR3 region has the DNA TGTGCCAGCAGTAAAGGACAGGGGAACTATGGCTACACCTTC. It yields the protein CASSKGQGNYGYTF.

Here the CDR3 DNA reads TGTGCCAGCAGTTACTCGAATCTAAAGGGAGAAAAACTGTTTTTT. Residues: CASSYSNLKGEKLFF. J is TRBJ1-4 and V is TRBV6-5; D uncertain. This CDR3 is built from 15 residues. V dropped 0 bases and J dropped 8 bases, with 13 bases sitting between them. In germline, CDR1 is MNHEY, CDR2 SVGAGI.

The chain is built from TRBV3-1 and TRBJ2-4; D uncertain. CDR3 length equals 15 residues. The V gene's germline CDR1 is LGHDT and CDR2 YNNKEL (reference sequence). Trimming removed 1 base at V and 4 bases at J, with 11 bases between. The CDR3 loop reads CASSQGPQRKNIQYF. Written as DNA, the CDR3 is TGTGCCAGCAGCCAAGGTCCACAGAGGAAAAACATTCAGTACTTC. The full variable domain, rest sourced from reference TRBV3-1 and TRBJ2-4, is DTAVSQTPKYLVTQMGNDKSIKCEQNLGHDTMYWYKQDSKKFLKIMFSYNNKELIINETVPNRFSPKSPDKAHLNLHINSLELGDSAVYFCASSQGPQRKNIQYFGAGTRLSVL.

This clonotype turned up a few times. The chain uses TRBV7-9 and TRBJ1-6; weak D call: TRBD1 (5 bases). V lost 4 bases, J lost 7 bases, and 11 bases lay in between. The germline V gene has CDR1 SEHNR and CDR2 FQNEAQ (reference sequence). The CDR3 is made up of 14 amino acids. In DNA form, the CDR3 reads TGTGCCAGCAGCTCTCAGGGTGGCAATTCACCCCTCCACTTT. It codes for CASSSQGGNSPLHF.

The chain couples TRBV4-3 to TRBJ1-1, with D perhaps matching TRBD1 (5 bases). This CDR3 has 13 amino acids. CDR1 is LGHNA, CDR2 YSLEER, per germline. Between the trimmed V and J ends, which lost 5 bases and 4 bases, there was a span of 11 bases. In DNA, the CDR3 is TGCGCCAGCAGCGTCAGGGACGGCACTGAAGCTTTCTTT. This gives the protein CASSVRDGTEAFF.

This clonotype was detected only a few times. The chain recombines TRBV20-1 with TRBJ2-5; D ambiguous. V gave up 6 bases and J gave up 3 bases, with 14 bases separating them. Germline lookup yields CDR1 DFQATT and CDR2 SNEGSKA (reference sequence). This CDR3 has 13 residues. For the CDR3, the DNA is TGCAGTGCCCGCTCGGCCAGAGAAGAGACCCAGTACTTC. This translates into CSARSAREETQYF.

V is TRBV20-1 and J is TRBJ2-3; 13 bases agree with TRBD2. V shed 4 bases, J shed 2 bases, and the junction held 3 bases outside the gene matches. Per germline, CDR1 DFQATT and CDR2 SNEGSKA (reference sequence). The CDR3 totals 15 residues. The CDR3 loop is CSATGLAGHTDTQYF. CDR3 in DNA: TGCAGTGCTACGGGACTAGCGGGGCACACAGATACGCAGTATTTT.

This clonotype was picked up a small number of times. V gene TRBV20-1 combines with J gene TRBJ1-5; D unresolved. The CDR3 extends over 13 amino acids. CDR1 and CDR2 (germline): DFQATT, SNEGSKA (reference sequence). Between the trimmed V and J ends, which lost 8 bases and 6 bases, there was a span of 17 bases. CDR3 sequence reads: CSPTQGNAQPQHF. For the CDR3, the DNA is TGCAGTCCCACCCAAGGGAACGCTCAGCCCCAGCATTTT.

V and J are TRBV5-1 and TRBJ1-2; maybe TRBD1 (5 bases). V was cut by 0 bases and J by 8 bases, with 14 bases left in between. The CDR3 has 14 residues. Germline-derived CDR1 and CDR2 are SGHRS and YFSETQ. The CDR3 is CASSLAGGIGGYTF. DNA for the CDR3: TGCGCCAGCAGCTTGGCTGGGGGAATTGGAGGCTACACCTTC.

The rearrangement joins TRBV12-3 or TRBV12-4 to TRBJ2-3; TRBD1 might be the D (5 bases). The CDR3 sequence is 12 residues long. Trimming removed 2 bases from V and 10 bases from J, with 10 bases in between. The CDR3 is CASSLWQGPQYF. The CDR3 DNA sequence: TGTGCCAGCAGTTTATGGCAGGGTCCGCAGTATTTT.

This clonotype was detected only a few times. V gene TRBV7-2 combines with J gene TRBJ1-3, with D uncertain. V lost 2 bases and J 6 bases, leaving 8 bases between the germline ends. Germline-derived CDR1 and CDR2 are SGHTA and FQGNSA. The CDR3 length is 13 residues. CDR3 sequence: CASSLRQTNTIYF. CDR3 nucleotide sequence: TGTGCCAGCAGCTTACGGCAGACAAACACCATATATTTT.

This clonotype was found a few times. This chain joins TRBV5-1 and TRBJ2-7; 7 nucleotides match TRBD1. J lost 2 bases, V lost 0 bases, and 5 bases had no gene match. The V gene's germline CDR1 is SGHRS and CDR2 YFSETQ. This CDR3 spans 15 amino acids. The CDR3 nucleotides are TGCGCCAGCAGCTTGGCCGCGACAGGGCCCTACGAGCAGTACTTC. The encoded protein is CASSLAATGPYEQYF.

The gene calls are TRBV12-3 or TRBV12-4 and TRBJ1-2; no clear D. V dropped 2 bases and J dropped 6 bases, with 7 bases sitting between them. The CDR3 has 12 residues. CDR3 sequence: CASSLRFDGYTF. In nucleotides, the CDR3 is TGTGCCAGCAGTTTACGGTTCGATGGCTACACCTTC.

The sample holds a few counts of this clonotype. The rearrangement links TRBV3-1 to TRBJ2-1, with 7 bases that match TRBD2. This CDR3 region has 15 residues. Germline loops: CDR1 LGHDT, CDR2 YNNKEL (reference sequence). J was trimmed by 5 bases and V by 4 bases; bases with no gene match: 8. The CDR3 protein is CASSRAGLGNNEQFF. Written as DNA, the CDR3 is TGTGCCAGCAGCCGAGCGGGACTCGGGAACAATGAGCAGTTCTTC.

A few counts support this clonotype. CDR3 DNA: TGTGCCAGCAGTTTAGACGGAAACAATGAGCAGTTCTTC. Protein: CASSLDGNNEQFF. The chain has TRBV12-3 or TRBV12-4 and TRBJ2-1; no clear D gene. There are 13 residues in the CDR3. Trimming took off 1 base at V and 5 bases at J, with 6 bases between the two ends.

Ten or more counts support this clonotype. The chain combines TRBV7-2 with TRBJ1-2; TRBD1 matches at 9 bases. The germline CDR1 and CDR2 sequences are SGHTA and FQGNSA. The length of the CDR3 is 16 residues. V shed 4 bases, J shed 7 bases, and the junction held 13 bases outside the gene matches. CDR3 DNA: TGTGCCAGCAGCTCGGGGACAGGGTGGAACTTTTTTGGCTACACCTTC. Translation: CASSSGTGWNFFGYTF.

The rearrangement links TRBV10-3 to TRBJ2-5, with TRBD2 matching over 7 bases. CDR3 length: 14 amino acids. After removal of 11 bases from V and 5 bases from J, the junction contained 14 bases not matched to a gene. Germline-derived CDR1 and CDR2 are ENHRY and SYGVKD. CDR3 coding DNA: TGTGCCTCGGCGGGGGTCGGTGGGTCCGAGACCCAGTACTTC. Translated: CASAGVGGSETQYF.

The CDR3 bases are TGTGCCAGCAGTTTTCTAGCGGGGACAGATACGCAGTATTTT. This encodes CASSFLAGTDTQYF. V usage is TRBV28 and J usage is TRBJ2-3, with TRBD2 matching over 9 bases. Germline loops: CDR1 MDHEN, CDR2 SYDVKM. Trimming removed 3 bases from V and 3 bases from J; junction bases left unmatched: 1. The CDR3 runs 14 residues.